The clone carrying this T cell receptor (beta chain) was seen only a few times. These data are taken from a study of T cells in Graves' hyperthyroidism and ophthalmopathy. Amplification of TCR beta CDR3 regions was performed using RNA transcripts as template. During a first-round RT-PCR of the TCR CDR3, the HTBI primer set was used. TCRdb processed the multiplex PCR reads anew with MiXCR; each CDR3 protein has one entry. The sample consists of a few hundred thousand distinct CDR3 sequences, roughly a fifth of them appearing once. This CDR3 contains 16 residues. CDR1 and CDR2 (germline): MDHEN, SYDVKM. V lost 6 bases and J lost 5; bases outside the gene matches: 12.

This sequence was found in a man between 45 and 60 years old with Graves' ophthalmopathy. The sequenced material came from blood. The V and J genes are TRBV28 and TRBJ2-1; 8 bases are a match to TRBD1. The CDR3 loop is CASSGFVRGQDNEQFF. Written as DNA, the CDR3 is TGTGCCAGCAGCGGGTTCGTCAGGGGGCAGGACAATGAGCAGTTCTTC. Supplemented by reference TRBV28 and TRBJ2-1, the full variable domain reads DVKVTQSSRYLVKRTGEKVFLECVQDMDHENMFWYRQDPGLGLRLIYFSYDVKMKEKGDIPEGYSVSREKKERFSLILESASTNQTSMYLCASSGFVRGQDNEQFFGPGTRLTVL.